A selection of T cell receptor beta chains follows, all from one sample in a study of CD8+CD57+ T cells in acquired aplastic anemia. TCRdb fed the reads into MiXCR, producing one record per CDR3 protein. Of hundreds of thousands of distinct CDR3 sequences listed, under 40% were seen once; the top ten hold less than 0.85%. The source material was sorted CD4+, CD8+, or CD8+CD57+ T cells (not recorded which) from PBMCs. The source is a human donor with aplastic anemia. Both conserved end residues are part of each CDR3. A D gene is named only where the DNA matches it firmly. Clone sizes are given selectively: once, few, many, or a class where the clone is expanded.

>TRBV29-1|NA|TRBJ2-7|TRBD1
CSVQTGQARSEQYF
TGCAGCGTGCAAACCGGACAGGCCCGATCCGAGCAGTACTTC
>TRBV10-3|NA|TRBJ2-7|TRBD2
CAIRPVLAGGSREQYF
TGTGCCATCAGGCCCGTCTTGGCGGGGGGATCCCGCGAGCAGTACTTC
>TRBV4-1|many|TRBJ2-7|NA
CASSQDQRGYEQYF
TGCGCCAGCAGCCAAGATCAAAGGGGCTACGAGCAGTACTTC
>TRBV6-2/TRBV6-3|NA|TRBJ2-7|TRBD1
CASTWTGYNSRSYEQCF
TGTGCCAGCACCTGGACAGGGTATAATTCGAGGTCCTACGAGCAGTGCTTC
>TRBV7-2|many|TRBJ1-5|NA
CASSLRWGEPQHF
TGTGCCAGCAGCCTGAGATGGGGGGAGCCCCAGCATTTT
>TRBV9|NA|TRBJ2-1|TRBD1
CASSPLGQGPRGEQFF
TGTGCCAGCAGCCCTCTGGGACAGGGCCCGCGGGGTGAGCAGTTCTTC
>TRBV7-3|few|TRBJ1-1|NA
CASSLESLTEAFF
TGTGCCAGCAGCTTAGAGAGTCTCACTGAAGCTTTCTTT
>TRBV5-6|NA|TRBJ1-4|NA
CASSLNRVGEKLFF
TGTGCCAGCAGCTTAAACAGGGTTGGCGAAAAACTGTTTTTT
>TRBV19|many|TRBJ1-5|NA
CASSMGIYQPQHF
TGTGCCAGTAGTATGGGCATATATCAGCCCCAGCATTTT
>TRBV15|NA|TRBJ2-5|NA
CATSRDLGRTETQYF
TGTGCCACCAGCAGAGATTTGGGGAGGACAGAGACCCAGTACTTC
>TRBV10-3|NA|TRBJ2-7|NA
CASSYLEGHSYEQYF
TGTGCCAGCAGTTACCTAGAGGGACATTCCTACGAGCAGTACTTC
>TRBV15|NA|TRBJ2-3|NA
CATSRDRWGTDTQYF
TGTGCCACCAGCAGAGATAGGTGGGGCACAGATACGCAGTATTTT
>TRBV5-1|NA|TRBJ2-1|NA
CAGSLERGGNEQFF
TGCGCCGGCAGCTTGGAAAGGGGAGGCAATGAGCAGTTCTTC
>TRBV2|NA|TRBJ1-1|NA
CARRGRRGTEAFF
TGTGCCAGGCGGGGGCGGAGGGGAACTGAAGCTTTCTTT
>TRBV9|NA|TRBJ2-2|TRBD1
CASSVRTTLGQGLELFF
TGTGCCAGCAGCGTACGGACCACTCTGGGACAGGGGCTTGAGCTGTTTTTT
>TRBV20-1|NA|TRBJ2-7|TRBD2
CSASTGLGIEQYF
TGCAGTGCTAGTACCGGACTAGGCATCGAGCAGTACTTC
>TRBV5-1|NA|TRBJ2-7|TRBD2
CASSLIAGDSYEQYF
TGCGCCAGCAGCTTGATAGCGGGAGATTCCTACGAGCAGTACTTC
>TRBV7-2|few|TRBJ1-5|TRBD1
CASSKGQGLNQPQHF
TGTGCCAGCAGCAAGGGACAGGGGCTGAATCAGCCCCAGCATTTT
>TRBV20-1|many|TRBJ1-2|TRBD1
CSSVTGTGPSYTF
TGCAGTTCAGTCACCGGGACAGGGCCCTCCTACACCTTC
>TRBV7-9|many|TRBJ2-7|TRBD1
CASSLPRQGRYEQYF
TGTGCCAGCAGCCTACCCCGACAGGGCAGGTACGAGCAGTACTTC
>TRBV15|many|TRBJ2-2|NA
CATSTNRASTGELFF
TGTGCCACCAGCACAAACCGGGCTTCAACCGGGGAGCTGTTTTTT
>TRBV5-1|NA|TRBJ2-3|NA
CASSAGITDTQYF
TGCGCCAGCAGCGCTGGGATTACAGATACGCAGTATTTT
>TRBV15|NA|TRBJ2-7|TRBD2
CATSSDPSGTYEQYF
TGTGCCACCAGCAGCGACCCTAGCGGTACCTACGAGCAGTACTTC